Listed below are T cell receptor beta chains from one sample, sequenced in a study of Ad26.COV2.S vaccination and SARS-CoV-2 variants. Here immunoSEQ multiplex PCR was the method, and the copy in TCRdb shows in-frame clones only, minus some. The sample includes roughly 450,000 clones, around 90% of them seen just once. The source was peripheral blood, collected in a trial of Ad26.COV2.S vaccine versus placebo. The receptors originated from a person aged 18 to 65 who received the Ad26.COV2.S COVID-19 vaccine or a placebo. Both conserved end residues are part of each CDR3.

v_call	j_call	cdr3_aa
TRBV6-2/TRBV6-3	TRBJ1-2	CASSYSEGNYGYTF
TRBV7-7	TRBJ2-5	CASSLGGDLRETQYF
TRBV6-6	TRBJ2-7	CASSSAGAREQYF
TRBV15	TRBJ1-4	CATSREGNEKLFF
TRBV7-9	TRBJ1-6	CASSSENSPLHF
TRBV29-1	TRBJ2-1	CSVDLSWSGEQFF
TRBV3-1/TRBV3-2	TRBJ1-2	CASSPRASYYGYTF
TRBV7-2	TRBJ2-7	CASSSGQGPGYEQYF
TRBV5-8	TRBJ1-1	CASSLAGENTEAFF
TRBV19	TRBJ1-1	CASSWFGTEAFF
TRBV4-3	TRBJ2-2	CASSHELGGNTGELFF
TRBV7-2	TRBJ1-2	CASSLTRGAYDGYTF
TRBV5-1	TRBJ1-5	CASSPGTGDQPQHF
TRBV5-1	TRBJ1-4	CASSSRGTNEKLFF
TRBV11-2	TRBJ2-5	CASSLWQSLQETQYF
TRBV7-9	TRBJ1-2	CASSAERESLERGYTF
TRBV2	TRBJ1-2	CASRELEIGGYTF
TRBV5-6	TRBJ1-3	CASSGDSSSGNTIYF
TRBV7-9	TRBJ2-7	CASSSEGVPRFSEQYF
TRBV7-9	TRBJ2-7	CASSLGGESYEQYF
TRBV7-8	TRBJ2-1	CASSQGREIRNEQFF